This T cell receptor beta chain was identified in a study of read filtering for tumor transcriptome and immune sequencing. In the study overall: Mean patient age was roughly 66 years, range about 47 to 85; approximately 17 male, 14 female. DNase treatment preceded whole-transcriptome library preparation.

The library was built from roughly 400 ng RNA with molecular barcoded adaptors for alpha/delta and beta/gamma chains. One entry per CDR3 protein, called by TCRdb with MiXCR from the reads. The sample consists of approximately 65,000 distinct CDR3 sequences, about 14% of them appearing once. This clonotype showed up just a few times. Its antigen is as yet unknown. The ends were cut back, 3 bases at V and 5 bases at J, with 17 bases in the middle. The CDR3 contains 15 residues. In germline, CDR1 is MNHNY, CDR2 SVGAGI (reference sequence). Findings of the study overall: Dropping single-read clonotypes raised IR-seq and RNA-seq shared-clonotype correlation. Single-read clonotypes: about 83% of IR-seq clonotypes (approximately 3.7% of reads), more than 70% of RNA-seq clonotypes (under 50% of reads).

The source material was a population of CD138-negative cells sorted from bone marrow. This chain uses TRBV6-6 with TRBJ2-7; D is perhaps TRBD1 (5 bases). The TCR originated in a donor at least 40 years old with multiple myeloma. This CDR3 reads CASSYSIHEDNEQYF. DNA of the CDR3: TGTGCCAGCAGTTATTCCATACATGAGGACAACGAGCAGTACTTC.